This T cell receptor (beta chain) was found in a study of response to subunit inactivated influenza vaccine. This clonotype was detected only a few times. TCRdb reanalysed the RT-PCR reads using MiXCR and keeps one entry per CDR3 protein. The sample includes 150,000 to 200,000 distinct CDR3 sequences, approximately 12% of them seen just once. Germline CDR1 DFQATT, CDR2 SNEGSKA (reference sequence). CDR3 length equals 13 residues. The V end was cut by 1 base, the J end by 4 bases, with 11 bases between. These data also formed part of another study, on T cells expressing NK-cell markers. That paper adds: The authors generated TCR beta cDNA through 5'RACE template switching with UMIs. Sorted T-cell subsets CD3+CD56+NKG2C+, CD3+CD56+NKG2C- and CD3+CD56-NKG2C+ were TCR beta-sequenced. Whether expanded NKG2C-expressing T cell clones recognize HCMV is unknown.

The sequence was obtained from a man between 50 and 59 years old who received an inactivated influenza vaccine. V usage is TRBV20-1 and J usage is TRBJ2-7; possible D gene TRBD1, 6 bases. The source material was CD8+ T cells sorted from PBMCs, sampled less than 13 days after vaccination. CDR3 sequence reads: CSARGAGAYEQYF. DNA for the CDR3: TGCAGTGCTAGAGGAGCAGGGGCTTACGAGCAGTACTTC.